The present entry profiles one TCR beta chain with its context. Its antigen remains unidentified. Trimming cost V 3 bases and J 3 bases; bases outside gene matches: 5. Germline V gives CDR1 MDHEN, CDR2 SYDVKM. This CDR3 comprises 15 residues. The data were produced by immunoSEQ multiplex PCR, yet TCRdb's version contains in-frame clones alone and is incomplete. The profile covers around 250,000 clones, with roughly 70% appearing a single time and roughly 15% taken by the ten largest. This record belongs to a study of cytotoxic CD8 clonotypes in ibrutinib-treated CLL. Overall study: Samples averaged about 260,000 productive templates and just under 95,000 productive rearrangements. General study points: Once treatment began, public clonotypes, which were uncommon, contracted or stayed stable.

This chain joins TRBV28 and TRBJ2-1; 7 positions match TRBD2. This TCR came from a human donor with chronic lymphocytic leukemia. Sequenced material: PBMCs, taken after 24 months of ibrutinib treatment. This CDR3 is CASSLPSGNYNEQFF. The DNA for the CDR3 is TGTGCCAGCAGTTTGCCTAGCGGAAACTACAATGAGCAGTTCTTC.